These 24 T cell receptor beta chains came from one sample sequenced in a study of T cell clones after liver transplantation. Repertoires were generated with immunoSEQ multiplex PCR, while TCRdb's copy carries only in-frame clones and drops some. Of around 51,000 clones listed, approximately 87% were seen once; the top ten hold approximately 15%. Specimen: CD8+ T cells from blood, collected 12 months after liver transplant. Receptors were obtained from a human patient who received a liver transplant. Some T cells may be the graft donor's.

J is TRBJ1-4 and V is TRBV28; D unclear. The CDR3 is 12 residues long. Trimming took off 6 bases at V and 8 bases at J, with 10 bases between the two ends. Looked up from germline, CDR1 is MDHEN and CDR2 is SYDVKM. The CDR3 protein is CASRRGTEKLFF. The DNA for the CDR3 is TGTGCCAGCAGACGGGGTACGGAAAAACTGTTTTTT.

The gene calls are TRBV21-1 and TRBJ1-5. TRBV21-1 is reported as a pseudogene. This CDR3 is 15 amino acids long. The CDR3 reads CASSKKRGRHQPQHF. The CDR3 DNA reads TGTGCCAGCAGCAAAAAAAGGGGGAGGCATCAGCCCCAGCATTTT.

The chain joins TRBV30 to TRBJ2-1, with D unclear. The germline V gene has CDR1 GTSNPN and CDR2 SVGIG (reference sequence). V was clipped by 3 bases and J by 7 bases, with 13 bases between them. The CDR3 consists of 13 residues. Here the CDR3 reads CAWRLGMGNEQFF. The CDR3 region has the DNA TGTGCCTGGAGGCTAGGGATGGGGAATGAGCAGTTCTTC.

The rearrangement links TRBV4-3 to TRBJ2-1; TRBD2 is a possible D gene (5 bases). Germline-derived CDR1 and CDR2 are LGHNA and YSLEER. CDR3 length equals 14 residues. With 0 bases removed from V and 9 bases from J, the gap between germline ends came to 12 bases. CDR3 DNA: TGCGCCAGCAGCCAAGATTCAGTACGGGGTGAGCAGTTCTTC. Protein product: CASSQDSVRGEQFF.

The V gene is TRBV27, the J gene TRBJ2-1; 9 positions match TRBD2. This CDR3 comprises 15 residues. Trimming removed 8 bases from V and 6 bases from J; junction bases left unmatched: 11. CDR1 is MNHEY and CDR2 is SMNVEV in the germline V gene (reference sequence). The CDR3 DNA reads as TGTGCCAGCCTGACTATAGCGGGAGTTACCAATGAGCAGTTCTTC. It specifies CASLTIAGVTNEQFF.

The chain carries TRBV30 and TRBJ2-7, with D uncertain. The CDR3 totals 12 residues. The germline V and J ends were trimmed by 6 bases and 0 bases, with 9 bases remaining between them. Germline-derived CDR1 and CDR2 are GTSNPN and SVGIG (reference sequence). The CDR3 is CACALNSYEQYF. CDR3 nucleotides: TGTGCCTGCGCCCTCAACTCCTACGAGCAGTACTTC.

The genes are TRBV4-1 and TRBJ2-7, with TRBD2 as a possible D gene (7 bases). The ends were cut back, 1 base at V and 2 bases at J, with 12 bases in the middle. The V gene's germline CDR1 is MGHRA and CDR2 YSYEKL. This CDR3 has 15 amino acids. CDR3 amino acids: CASSQVIGGAYEQYF. The DNA of the CDR3 is TGCGCCAGCAGCCAAGTCATAGGGGGGGCCTACGAGCAGTACTTC.

The chain couples TRBV28 to TRBJ1-1; TRBD1 aligns across 8 bases. Looked up from germline, CDR1 is MDHEN and CDR2 is SYDVKM. V trimming: 6 bases; J trimming: 3 bases; junction bases outside the gene matches: 15. The CDR3 has 17 residues. In nucleotides, the CDR3 is TGTGCCAGCAGCCTCCGTCCCCAGGGGGCGGTAGACACTGAAGCTTTCTTT. It yields the protein CASSLRPQGAVDTEAFF.

This chain links TRBV10-3 with TRBJ1-2; possible D gene TRBD1, 5 bases. Between the trimmed V and J ends, which lost 3 bases and 6 bases, there was a span of 23 bases. The CDR3 covers 17 residues. The germline V gene encodes CDR1 ENHRY and CDR2 SYGVKD. Here the CDR3 DNA reads TGTGCCATCAGTGATATGGGACGGATGTTTTCCCTTCATGGCTACACCTTC. This sequence encodes CAISDMGRMFSLHGYTF.

This clone came up a few times. V usage is TRBV19 and J usage is TRBJ1-5; D perhaps matches TRBD1 (5 bases). CDR3 length equals 13 residues. Germline V gene data show CDR1 as LNHDA and CDR2 as SQIVND (reference sequence). Trimming left V 3 bases short and J 5 bases short, with 8 bases between. CDR3 sequence reads: CASSMGDYQPQHF. The CDR3, as DNA: TGTGCCAGTAGTATGGGGGATTATCAGCCCCAGCATTTT. Variable domain in full (rest from reference TRBV19 and TRBJ1-5): DGGITQSPKYLFRKEGQNVTLSCEQNLNHDAMYWYRQDPGQGLRLIYYSQIVNDFQKGDIAEGYSVSREKKESFPLTVTSAQKNPTAFYLCASSMGDYQPQHFGDGTRLSIL.

The genes are TRBV28 and TRBJ2-1; D gene ambiguous. The V gene's germline CDR1 is MDHEN and CDR2 SYDVKM. This CDR3 region has 15 residues. V lost 2 bases, J lost 5 bases, and 13 bases lay in between. The CDR3 DNA follows: TGTGCCAGCAGTTTAGGAGAGCCGGATAACAATGAGCAGTTCTTC. Translated, it gives CASSLGEPDNNEQFF.

This clone was seen once. The genes are TRBV11-3 and TRBJ2-1, with a tentative D call TRBD1 (5 bases). Germline V gene lookup returns CDR1 SGHNT and CDR2 YENEEA. CDR3 length equals 16 residues. The V end was cut by 0 bases, the J end by 9 bases, with 18 bases between. The CDR3 loop reads CASSLDRWAGKSEQFF. The CDR3 DNA reads TGTGCCAGCAGCTTAGATAGATGGGCAGGGAAAAGTGAGCAGTTCTTC.

This clone has only a few counts. V and J are TRBV4-3 and TRBJ2-2; the D call may be TRBD1 or TRBD2 (5 bases each). CDR3 length: 17 residues. CDR1 and CDR2 from the germline V gene are LGHNA and YSLEER. V was cut by 0 bases and J by 8 bases, with 19 bases left in between. CDR3 sequence: CASSQDRVDKWGGELFF. Here the CDR3 DNA reads TGCGCCAGCAGCCAAGATAGGGTGGACAAGTGGGGGGGGGAGCTGTTTTTT.

The chain combines TRBV14 with TRBJ2-3; 9 positions match TRBD2. CDR3 size: 15 residues. Germline V gives CDR1 SGHDN, CDR2 FVKESK. J was trimmed by 3 bases and V by 0 bases; bases with no gene match: 1. CDR3 sequence (DNA): TGTGCCAGCAGCCAAGATACTAGCGGGACAGATACGCAGTATTTT. This sequence encodes CASSQDTSGTDTQYF. The complete variable domain, with remaining parts taken from reference TRBV14 and TRBJ2-3, reads EAGVTQFPSHSVIEKGQTVTLRCDPISGHDNLYWYRRVMGKEIKFLLHFVKESKQDESGMPNNRFLAERTGGTYSTLKVQPAELEDSGVYFCASSQDTSGTDTQYFGPGTRLTVL.

The V call is TRBV4-1, the J call TRBJ2-1; 13 bases agree with TRBD2. V trimming: 2 bases; J trimming: 8 bases; junction bases outside the gene matches: 9. The CDR3 has 17 residues. The germline V gene has CDR1 MGHRA and CDR2 YSYEKL. CDR3 nucleotides: TGCGCCAGCAGCCAATCAGGACTAGCGGGAGTTCATGATGAGCAGTTCTTC. Protein product: CASSQSGLAGVHDEQFF.

This clone appeared a single time. The chain joins TRBV4-1 to TRBJ2-7; 10 nucleotides agree with TRBD1. Trimming cost V 4 bases and J 0 bases; bases outside gene matches: 3. The V gene's germline CDR1 is MGHRA and CDR2 YSYEKL. The CDR3 sequence is 15 residues long. The chain's CDR3 is CASSPTGGISYEQYF. CDR3 nucleotide sequence: TGCGCCAGCAGCCCGACAGGGGGCATCTCCTACGAGCAGTACTTC.

For this clone: A junction boundary mismatches the germline segment, possibly from a read error. This chain links TRBV28 with TRBJ1-2; D gene ambiguous. The CDR3 is 12 residues long. Germline assignment: CDR1 MDHEN and CDR2 SYDVKM. The CDR3 DNA follows: TGTGCCAGCAGCCTGACCTCTAGGGTCGATAGCTGG. Residues: CASSLTSRVDSW.

The CDR3 is CASDGQGGQVPYEQYF. The CDR3 DNA follows: TGCGCCAGCGACGGCCAGGGGGGGCAGGTCCCCTACGAGCAGTACTTC. V is TRBV10-2 and J is TRBJ2-7; D may correspond to TRBD1 or TRBD2 (7 bases each). Per germline, CDR1 WSHSY and CDR2 SAAADI. There are 16 residues in the CDR3. V gave up 8 bases and J gave up 2 bases, with 22 bases separating them.

V is TRBV28 and J is TRBJ1-2, with 8 bases matching TRBD1. V lost 3 bases and J lost 4; bases outside the gene matches: 4. CDR3 length equals 14 residues. Germline CDR1 is MDHEN and CDR2 is SYDVKM. This CDR3 is CASSFRGRGYGYTF. DNA for the CDR3: TGTGCCAGCAGTTTCAGGGGGCGCGGCTATGGCTACACCTTC.

The CDR3 is CASSNGTVFYGYTF. The CDR3 coding sequence is TGTGCCAGCAGTAATGGGACGGTTTTTTATGGCTACACCTTC. The chain joins TRBV6-4 to TRBJ1-2; a possible D gene is TRBD1 (5 bases). CDR1 and CDR2 (germline): MRHNA, SNTAGT. This CDR3 is built from 14 residues. Deletions cut 5 bases from V and 5 bases from J, with 15 bases between.

This clone was detected only once. V and J are TRBV7-9 and TRBJ2-3; tentatively, D is TRBD2 (6 bases). Germline V lookup: CDR1 SEHNR, CDR2 FQNEAQ (reference sequence). V shed 0 bases and J shed 5 bases, with 12 bases lying between them. The CDR3 loop spans 15 amino acids. As DNA, the CDR3 is TGTGCCAGCAGCTTAGCGTTCGGGAGTGAAGATACGCAGTATTTT. It encodes CASSLAFGSEDTQYF.

This chain connects TRBV7-3 to TRBJ2-3, with 8 bases matching TRBD2. Germline V gene sequence: CDR1 SGHTA, CDR2 FQGTGA. V gave up 4 bases and J gave up 0 bases; unmatched junction bases: 0. The CDR3 is made up of 14 amino acids. The CDR3 bases are TGTGCCAGCAGCTCTAGCGGGAGCACAGATACGCAGTATTTT. This sequence encodes CASSSSGSTDTQYF.

The V call is TRBV4-1, the J call TRBJ2-7; 9 bases line up with TRBD1. CDR1 and CDR2 from the germline V gene are MGHRA and YSYEKL. This CDR3 has 13 amino acids. The trim removed 4 bases at V and 7 bases at J, leaving 5 bases unmatched. The CDR3 DNA reads as TGCGCCAGCAGCCCTAGGACAGGGGATGAGCAGTACTTC. It yields the protein CASSPRTGDEQYF.

The chain combines TRBV11-2 with TRBJ2-1; D remains unclear. Germline loops: CDR1 SGHAT, CDR2 FQNNGV. The CDR3 sequence is 13 residues long. The V and J ends lost 1 base and 4 bases respectively, with 5 bases between them. CDR3 sequence reads: CASSLGAYNEQFF. CDR3 in DNA: TGTGCCAGCAGCTTAGGGGCATACAATGAGCAGTTCTTC.